The 28 T cell receptor beta chains in this list originate from one sample, sequenced in a study of T cells in Graves' hyperthyroidism and ophthalmopathy. Amplified TCR beta CDR3 regions came from RNA transcripts. The primer set for the first-round RT-PCR of the TCR CDR3 was HTBI. A single record per CDR3 protein comes from TCRdb applying MiXCR to the multiplex PCR reads. The data contain some 300,000 distinct CDR3 sequences, approximately 14% of them singletons. Source material: blood. The receptor set was obtained from a woman in her 40s with Graves' hyperthyroidism.

At least ten counts were recorded for this clonotype. The rearrangement joins TRBV20-1 to TRBJ1-2; D is ambiguous. Per germline, CDR1 DFQATT and CDR2 SNEGSKA (reference sequence). Trimming pared 1 base from V and 4 bases from J, leaving 10 bases between. The CDR3 length is 13 residues. The CDR3 spells CSARASTLYGYTF. The CDR3 coding sequence is TGCAGTGCTAGAGCCTCGACGCTCTATGGCTACACCTTC.

This chain uses TRBV19 with TRBJ2-1; 8 bases agree with TRBD2. The junction had 9 bases not matched to a gene; V was cut back by 7 bases and J by 7 bases. Germline V gene sequence: CDR1 LNHDA, CDR2 SQIVND (reference sequence). The CDR3 length is 14 residues. This CDR3 is CASNNNGRGNEQFF. CDR3 nucleotides: TGTGCCAGTAACAATAACGGGAGGGGAAATGAGCAGTTCTTC.

This clonotype was observed many times. The chain links TRBV28 to TRBJ2-1, with TRBD2 identical over 8 bases. CDR1 and CDR2 (germline): MDHEN, SYDVKM. V lost 7 bases and J lost 0; bases outside the gene matches: 11. The length of the CDR3 is 17 residues. CDR3 sequence: CASIRGGLHSSYNEQFF. In nucleotides, the CDR3 is TGTGCCAGCATTCGGGGGGGACTTCACAGCTCCTACAATGAGCAGTTCTTC.

J is TRBJ2-7 and V is TRBV7-9, with 8 bases aligning to TRBD2. The germline gives CDR1 SEHNR, CDR2 FQNEAQ (reference sequence). V was pared by 3 bases and J by 6 bases, with 1 base of the junction left unmatched. The CDR3 runs 12 residues. DNA for the CDR3: TGTGCCAGCAGCTTCGGGACTAGCGAGCAGTACTTC. Translation: CASSFGTSEQYF.

In its sample, this clonotype was seen many times. CDR3 nucleotides: TGTGCCAGCAGTCCACCTAGCGGGAGGATCGGGGAGCTGTTTTTT. Translation gives CASSPPSGRIGELFF. The rearrangement links TRBV2 to TRBJ2-2, with TRBD2 identical over 11 bases. After removal of 5 bases from V and 7 bases from J, the junction contained 6 bases not matched to a gene. Germline CDR1 and CDR2: SNHLY and FYNNEI. The CDR3 covers 15 residues.

This clonotype was picked up many times. This sequence joins TRBV12-3 or TRBV12-4 and TRBJ2-1; 14 bases agree with TRBD2. CDR3 length: 15 residues. Trimming at V came to 5 bases and at J to 9 bases, leaving 6 bases not matched to a gene. CDR3: CASSKGLAGAVEQFF. CDR3 in DNA: TGTGCCAGCAGTAAGGGACTAGCGGGAGCGGTTGAGCAGTTCTTC.

This clonotype was detected ten times or more. This rearrangement joins TRBV12-3 or TRBV12-4 to TRBJ1-2; 7 bases line up with TRBD1. The CDR3 is made up of 14 amino acids. Losses at the gene ends were 6 bases for V and 4 bases for J; bases not matched to a gene: 8. This chain's CDR3 is CASRLQTGAYGYTF. The DNA for the CDR3 is TGTGCCAGCAGATTGCAAACAGGGGCCTATGGCTACACCTTC.

This clonotype showed up many times. The genes are TRBV3-1 and TRBJ1-1; no clear D gene. The V gene's germline CDR1 is LGHDT and CDR2 YNNKEL (reference sequence). Trimming cost V 4 bases and J 1 base, with 10 bases left between them. CDR3 length equals 14 residues. DNA for the CDR3: TGTGCCAGCAGCCCCTTATGGCGGAACACTGAAGCTTTCTTT. It is translated as CASSPLWRNTEAFF.

The sample holds a few counts of this clonotype. The CDR3 loop reads CASSEAVVRREKLFF. CDR3 DNA: TGTGCCAGCAGTGAAGCGGTTGTGAGAAGGGAAAAACTGTTTTTT. The genes are TRBV2 and TRBJ1-4, with no clear D. Germline V CDR1 and CDR2: SNHLY, FYNNEI. V was trimmed by 0 bases and J by 8 bases, leaving 13 bases between them. The CDR3 covers 15 residues.

The sample holds a few counts of this clonotype. This rearrangement joins TRBV2 to TRBJ2-5; 7 nucleotides agree with TRBD1. With 9 bases clipped from V and 4 bases from J, the junction kept 14 bases outside the gene matches. This CDR3 comprises 15 residues. The germline V gene has CDR1 SNHLY and CDR2 FYNNEI. CDR3 DNA: TGTGCCAGTCTGGGACAGTCTCTATGGGGAGAGACCCAGTACTTC. Protein: CASLGQSLWGETQYF.

Ten or more counts support this clonotype. V is TRBV6-1 and J is TRBJ2-3; D not resolved. The CDR3 covers 15 residues. Trimming pared 4 bases from V and 2 bases from J, leaving 13 bases between. CDR1 and CDR2 (germline): MNHNS, SASEGT. The CDR3 coding sequence is TGTGCCAGCAGTGTGGCGGTCACGGTCACAGATACGCAGTATTTT. Its protein is CASSVAVTVTDTQYF.

This clonotype was counted ten times or more. The chain joins TRBV20-1 to TRBJ2-1; a weak D match, TRBD2 (6 bases). Trimming cost V 8 bases and J 6 bases, with 20 bases left between them. The germline V gene has CDR1 DFQATT and CDR2 SNEGSKA (reference sequence). The CDR3 is 14 amino acids. The CDR3 DNA follows: TGCAGTACTCCCTCCAACGGGAGAGGCAATGAGCAGTTCTTC. Translating gives CSTPSNGRGNEQFF.

This clonotype was detected many times. The chain couples TRBV6-1 to TRBJ2-7; 9 positions agree with TRBD1. Unmatched junction bases numbered 10, after V lost 6 bases and J lost 4 bases. This CDR3 spans 15 amino acids. Germline-derived CDR1 and CDR2 are MNHNS and SASEGT. CDR3 sequence (DNA): TGTGCCAGCAGCGACCGGACAGGGGCTCGGTACGAGCAGTACTTC. Protein product: CASSDRTGARYEQYF.

Concerning this clonotype itself: The germline gene is not matched at one end of the junction; a read error may be the cause. This chain connects TRBV24-1 to TRBJ2-1, with D maybe TRBD2 (5 bases). CDR1 is KGHDR, CDR2 SFDVKD, per germline. The CDR3 spans 17 residues. The CDR3 reads CATSDIKRSTSNNEQFF. As DNA, the CDR3 is TGTGCCACCAGTGATATTAAGCGGAGCACCTCCAACAATGAGCAGTTCTTC.

The CDR3 reads CASSPDRGDGYTF. CDR3 in DNA: TGTGCCAGTAGTCCGGACAGGGGGGATGGCTACACCTTC. The chain is built from TRBV19 and TRBJ1-2; 10 bases are shared with TRBD1. This CDR3 contains 13 residues. The germline V gene has CDR1 LNHDA and CDR2 SQIVND (reference sequence). V lost 5 bases and J lost 6; bases outside the gene matches: 3.

This clonotype has at least ten counts. The rearrangement joins TRBV19 to TRBJ1-5, with a possible D match to TRBD1 (6 bases). Deletions cut 5 bases from V and 4 bases from J, with 12 bases between. Germline V lookup: CDR1 LNHDA, CDR2 SQIVND (reference sequence). CDR3 length equals 14 residues. The CDR3 reads CASSVRDKNQPQHF. CDR3 DNA: TGTGCCAGTAGTGTCAGGGACAAAAATCAGCCCCAGCATTTT.

The chain joins TRBV29-1 to TRBJ2-7; D remains unclear. V shed 6 bases and J shed 3 bases, with 9 bases lying between them. The germline gives CDR1 SQVTM, CDR2 ANQGSEA. This CDR3 region has 11 residues. The CDR3 sequence: CSVLDLYEQYF. The CDR3, as DNA: TGCAGCGTGCTGGATCTCTACGAGCAGTACTTC.

This clonotype appeared many times. The chain couples TRBV6-1 to TRBJ2-7, with 9 bases that match TRBD2. The CDR3 sequence is 15 residues long. The V gene end was trimmed by 8 bases and the J gene end by 5 bases; junction bases not matched to a gene: 13. Germline assignment: CDR1 MNHNS and CDR2 SASEGT. DNA of the CDR3: TGTGCCAGCTTTTCAGGGACTAGCTTGCTCGACGAGCAGTACTTC. This sequence encodes CASFSGTSLLDEQYF.

This clonotype was found many times. V gene TRBV6-1 combines with J gene TRBJ2-3; no clear D gene. Germline V CDR1 and CDR2: MNHNS, SASEGT. V lost 5 bases to trimming and J lost 4 bases, with 7 bases between them. The CDR3 covers 12 residues. CDR3 sequence (DNA): TGTGCCAGCAGTCGCACGCCAGATACGCAGTATTTT. As protein: CASSRTPDTQYF.

This clonotype was recorded at least ten times. This chain joins TRBV27 and TRBJ1-1; 8 nucleotides agree with TRBD1. Trimming removed 4 bases from V and 12 bases from J; junction bases left unmatched: 7. CDR1 and CDR2 (germline): MNHEY, SMNVEV (reference sequence). The CDR3 runs to 12 residues. The CDR3 DNA is TGTGCCAGCAGTTCAAGCGACAGGGGAACTTTCTTT. Protein product: CASSSSDRGTFF.

V and J are TRBV3-1 and TRBJ2-1, with TRBD2 matching over 9 bases. Per the germline V gene, CDR1 is LGHDT and CDR2 is YNNKEL (reference sequence). V was pared by 8 bases and J by 2 bases, with 13 bases of the junction left unmatched. The CDR3 runs to 17 residues. CDR3 coding DNA: TGTGCCAGCTCAAACTTAGCGGGAGCGCAAACCTACAATGAGCAGTTCTTC. Its protein product is CASSNLAGAQTYNEQFF.

This clonotype was counted ten times or more. CDR3 loop: CASKDGQFQETQYF. Here the CDR3 DNA reads TGTGCCAGCAAAGATGGACAGTTCCAAGAGACCCAGTACTTC. The V and J genes are TRBV2 and TRBJ2-5; the D gene is possibly TRBD1 (6 bases). Per the germline V gene, CDR1 is SNHLY and CDR2 is FYNNEI. Trimming took off 7 bases at V and 1 base at J, with 13 bases between the two ends. The CDR3 sequence is 14 residues long.

This clonotype has at least ten counts. The chain employs TRBV12-3 or TRBV12-4 and TRBJ1-2; no reliable D call. V lost 5 bases and J lost 7, with 14 bases in between. This CDR3 region has 13 residues. CDR3 residues: CASSHRRLGGYTF. Here the CDR3 DNA reads TGTGCCAGCAGTCATAGGAGACTGGGTGGCTACACCTTC.

This clonotype was found many times. The chain carries TRBV7-9 and TRBJ1-4; TRBD1 might be the D (6 bases). From germline, CDR1 is SEHNR and CDR2 FQNEAQ (reference sequence). Trimming stripped 3 bases from V and 2 bases from J, with 13 bases between. The CDR3 spans 16 residues. The CDR3 is CASSFGYRATNEKLFF. For the CDR3, the DNA is TGTGCCAGCAGCTTTGGCTACAGGGCCACTAATGAAAAACTGTTTTTT.

There are many counts of this clonotype. The genes are TRBV27 and TRBJ1-1; TRBD1 agrees at 8 bases. CDR1 is MNHEY, CDR2 SMNVEV, per germline (reference sequence). J lost 6 bases, V lost 2 bases, and 8 bases had no gene match. This CDR3 is 15 amino acids long. CDR3 DNA sequence: TGTGCCAGCAGTTTACTCCCAGGGGGCTTATCTGAAGCTTTCTTT. It codes for CASSLLPGGLSEAFF.

At least ten counts were recorded for this clonotype. The CDR3 protein is CASYSGTSGSGEQFF. In DNA form, the CDR3 reads TGTGCCTCTTATTCAGGGACTAGCGGGAGCGGTGAGCAGTTCTTC. The chain recombines TRBV2 with TRBJ2-1; TRBD2 aligns across 14 bases. Per the germline V gene, CDR1 is SNHLY and CDR2 is FYNNEI. The CDR3 spans 15 residues. Trimming at V came to 11 bases and at J to 9 bases, leaving 12 bases not matched to a gene.

At least ten counts were recorded for this clonotype. V gene TRBV6-1 combines with J gene TRBJ2-3; the D gene is possibly TRBD1 (8 bases). Per the germline V gene, CDR1 is MNHNS and CDR2 is SASEGT. The CDR3 consists of 15 residues. V shed 4 bases and J shed 4 bases, with 15 bases lying between them. CDR3 sequence: CASSVDRGGADTQYF. DNA for the CDR3: TGTGCCAGCAGTGTCGACAGGGGAGGGGCAGATACGCAGTATTTT.

This clonotype was detected ten times or more. This chain links TRBV29-1 with TRBJ1-5; 9 bases line up with TRBD1. The CDR3 extends over 15 amino acids. Germline CDR1 and CDR2: SQVTM and ANQGSEA. Germline trimming cut 6 bases from V and 6 bases from J; bases unmatched to any gene: 12. For the CDR3, the DNA is TGCAGCGTAGCAAGCCAACAGGGGGCTGGTCAGCCCCAGCATTTT. It encodes CSVASQQGAGQPQHF.